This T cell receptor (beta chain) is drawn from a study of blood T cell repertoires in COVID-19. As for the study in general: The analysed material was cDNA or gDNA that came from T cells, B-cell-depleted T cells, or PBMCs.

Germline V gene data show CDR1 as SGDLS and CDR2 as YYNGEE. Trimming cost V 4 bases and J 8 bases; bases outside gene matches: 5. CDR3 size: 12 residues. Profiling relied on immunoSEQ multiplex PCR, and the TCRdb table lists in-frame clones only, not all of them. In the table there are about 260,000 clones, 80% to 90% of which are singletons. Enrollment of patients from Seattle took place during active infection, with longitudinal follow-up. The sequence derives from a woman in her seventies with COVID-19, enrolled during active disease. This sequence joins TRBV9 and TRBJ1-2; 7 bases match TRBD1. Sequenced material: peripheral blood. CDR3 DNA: TGTGCCAGCAGCCGACAGGGTGGCGGCTACACCTTC. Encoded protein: CASSRQGGGYTF. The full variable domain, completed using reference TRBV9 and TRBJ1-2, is DSGVTQTPKHLITATGQRVTLRCSPRSGDLSVYWYQQSLDQGLQFLIQYYNGEERAKGNILERFSAQQFPDLHSELNLSSLELGDSALYFCASSRQGGGYTFGSGTRLTVV.